Below, 23 T cell receptor beta chains from the same sample are listed, as sequenced in a study of T cells after yellow fever vaccination. TCRdb re-called the 5' RACE reads through MiXCR, storing one row per CDR3 protein. This sample carries roughly 170,000 distinct CDR3 sequences, 9.3% of them seen once, and the ten largest clones take approximately 35%. Source: CD8+ T cells sorted from PBMCs, taken 45 days after the yellow fever booster vaccination. The receptors were sampled from a man in his late teens or twenties who received the YFV17D yellow fever vaccine.

This clonotype was seen more than once but under ten times. V usage is TRBV7-7 and J usage is TRBJ2-3, with D uncertain. Per germline, CDR1 SSHAT and CDR2 FNYEAQ (reference sequence). V shed 5 bases and J shed 4 bases, with 16 bases lying between them. This CDR3 is built from 15 residues. CDR3 residues: CASSPGRAPSDTQYF. The CDR3 region has the DNA TGTGCCAGCAGCCCCGGACGGGCCCCGTCAGATACGCAGTATTTT.

This chain uses TRBV5-1 with TRBJ1-2, with a weak D call TRBD1 (6 bases). V was shortened by 4 bases and J by 4 bases, with 11 bases between the two germline ends. Germline V CDR1 and CDR2: SGHRS, YFSETQ. There are 13 residues in the CDR3. The chain's CDR3 is CASSLTGIYGYTF. CDR3 in DNA: TGCGCCAGCAGCCTGACAGGAATCTATGGCTACACCTTC. The variable domain in full, with the rest retrieved from reference TRBV5-1 and TRBJ1-2, is KAGVTQTPRYLIKTRGQQVTLSCSPISGHRSVSWYQQTPGQGLQFLFEYFSETQRNKGNFPGRFSGRQFSNSRSEMNVSTLELGDSALYLCASSLTGIYGYTFGSGTRLTVV.

This chain's CDR3 is CASSRRQGSHLNEQYF. For the CDR3, the DNA is TGTGCCAGCAGTCGACGACAGGGGTCCCATTTGAACGAGCAGTACTTC. The chain carries TRBV6-5 and TRBJ2-7; 8 nucleotides align to TRBD1. After removal of 5 bases from V and 5 bases from J, the junction contained 14 bases not matched to a gene. The germline gives CDR1 MNHEY, CDR2 SVGAGI. This CDR3 contains 16 residues.

This clonotype was counted ten times or more. CDR3 protein: CASSHPRGEYYGYTF. The CDR3 nucleotides read TGTGCCAGCAGTCACCCCCGGGGTGAATACTATGGCTACACCTTC. The V gene is TRBV6-2 or TRBV6-3, the J gene TRBJ1-2; D is ambiguous. Germline loops: CDR1 MNHEY, CDR2 SVGEGT. CDR3 length equals 15 residues. The V and J ends lost 5 bases and 3 bases respectively, with 16 bases between them.

This clonotype was detected a few times. The rearrangement joins TRBV29-1 to TRBJ2-1; D possibly uses TRBD1 or TRBD2 (7 bases each). The CDR3 runs to 13 residues. From germline, CDR1 is SQVTM and CDR2 ANQGSEA. With 4 bases removed from V and 5 bases from J, the gap between germline ends came to 12 bases. The CDR3 sequence is CSVVQGGDNEQFF. DNA of the CDR3: TGCAGCGTTGTCCAGGGGGGGGACAATGAGCAGTTCTTC.

In its sample, this clonotype was seen a few times. The chain is built from TRBV4-1 and TRBJ1-6, with 8 bases that match TRBD1. The germline CDR1 and CDR2 sequences are MGHRA and YSYEKL. Trimming at V came to 0 bases and at J to 15 bases, leaving 16 bases not matched to a gene. CDR3 size: 17 residues. CDR3 DNA: TGCGCCAGCAGCCAAGATAATTTCGGACAGGGAATAAGCCACCTCCACTTT. This translates into CASSQDNFGQGISHLHF.

A few counts support this clonotype. The genes are TRBV25-1 and TRBJ2-1; D perhaps matches TRBD2 (7 bases). The CDR3 consists of 15 residues. CDR1 is MGHDK and CDR2 is SYGVNS in the germline V gene. V dropped 3 bases and J dropped 2 bases, with 11 bases sitting between them. The CDR3 DNA is TGTGCCAGCAGTGAGATAGGGGGGGCCTACAATGAGCAGTTCTTC. Amino acid sequence: CASSEIGGAYNEQFF. Based on the CDR3 plus reference TRBV25-1 and TRBJ2-1, the full variable domain is EADIYQTPRYLVIGTGKKITLECSQTMGHDKMYWYQQDPGMELHLIHYSYGVNSTEKGDLSSESTVSRIRTEHFPLTLESARPSHTSQYLCASSEIGGAYNEQFFGPGTRLTVL.

The chain uses TRBV20-1 and TRBJ2-7; D is possibly TRBD1 or TRBD2 (6 bases each). This CDR3 spans 13 amino acids. Trimming stripped 6 bases from V and 0 bases from J, with 12 bases between. From germline, CDR1 is DFQATT and CDR2 SNEGSKA (reference sequence). CDR3 nucleotides: TGCAGTGCGAGGGGGACTCTCTCCTACGAGCAGTACGTC. Protein product: CSARGTLSYEQYV.

This clonotype was found a few times. The genes are TRBV28 and TRBJ2-1, with D possibly being TRBD2 (6 bases). Per the germline V gene, CDR1 is MDHEN and CDR2 is SYDVKM. The CDR3 has 14 amino acids. The V and J ends lost 3 bases and 8 bases respectively, with 14 bases between them. The CDR3 sequence: CASSLRGIGHEQFF. The CDR3 bases are TGTGCCAGCAGTTTGCGCGGGATCGGGCATGAGCAGTTCTTC.

This clonotype was counted only a few times. The V call is TRBV4-3, the J call TRBJ2-3; D remains unclear. Germline V gene lookup returns CDR1 LGHNA and CDR2 YSLEER. Trimming removed 1 base at V and 2 bases at J, with 13 bases between. The CDR3 sequence is 16 residues long. The CDR3 nucleotides are TGCGCCAGCAGCCAAGTTTATAGGCAGATCACAGATACGCAGTATTTT. Amino acid sequence: CASSQVYRQITDTQYF.

The V and J genes are TRBV10-3 and TRBJ2-7; D possibly corresponds to TRBD1 (6 bases). This CDR3 spans 14 amino acids. The germline V and J ends were trimmed by 6 bases and 1 base, with 13 bases remaining between them. Germline V CDR1 and CDR2: ENHRY, SYGVKD. CDR3 loop: CAIRQGQQSYEQYF. The CDR3 region has the DNA TGTGCCATCAGACAAGGACAGCAATCCTACGAGCAGTACTTC.

The V call is TRBV19, the J call TRBJ1-1; D is uncertain. The CDR3 totals 16 residues. Trimming stripped 0 bases from V and 5 bases from J, with 16 bases between. Germline V gives CDR1 LNHDA, CDR2 SQIVND (reference sequence). The CDR3 sequence: CASSIDGPRYWTEAFF. The CDR3 DNA follows: TGTGCCAGTAGTATAGACGGACCGAGGTACTGGACTGAAGCTTTCTTT.

This clonotype occurred many times. The V and J genes are TRBV4-1 and TRBJ2-1; D ambiguous. Trimming pared 3 bases from V and 9 bases from J, leaving 12 bases between. This CDR3 is built from 13 residues. Looked up from germline, CDR1 is MGHRA and CDR2 is YSYEKL. CDR3 in DNA: TGCGCCAGCAGCCATGCGGCTGGATCTGAGCAGTTCTTC. Protein sequence: CASSHAAGSEQFF.

The chain carries TRBV12-3 or TRBV12-4 and TRBJ1-1; D perhaps matches TRBD1 (5 bases). Trimming took off 3 bases at V and 6 bases at J, with 17 bases between the two ends. There are 15 residues in the CDR3. Written as DNA, the CDR3 is TGTGCCAGCAGTTTCAGAGGACAACAGGACGCTGAAGCTTTCTTT. This translates into CASSFRGQQDAEAFF.

This clonotype was counted between two and nine times. The chain employs TRBV7-2 and TRBJ2-3; D gene ambiguous. Germline CDR1 is SGHTA and CDR2 is FQGNSA. V lost 4 bases and J lost 6, with 14 bases in between. The CDR3 spans 14 residues. This CDR3 is CASSSRTRLDTQYF. For the CDR3, the DNA is TGTGCCAGCAGCTCCCGGACGCGTTTGGATACGCAGTATTTT.

The chain joins TRBV7-9 to TRBJ2-5, with unresolved D. Trimming stripped 4 bases from V and 0 bases from J, with 6 bases between. This CDR3 has 13 residues. Germline CDR1 SEHNR, CDR2 FQNEAQ (reference sequence). CDR3 in amino acids: CASSSPYQETQYF. CDR3 nucleotide sequence: TGTGCCAGCAGCTCCCCCTACCAAGAGACCCAGTACTTC.

This chain links TRBV29-1 with TRBJ2-2, with D perhaps TRBD2 (6 bases). Trimming took 4 bases from V and 1 from J, leaving 7 bases between them. CDR1 is SQVTM and CDR2 is ANQGSEA in the germline V gene. The CDR3 is 13 residues long. The CDR3 nucleotides are TGCAGCGTTGTGGGGGGGAACACCGGGGAGCTGTTTTTT. Translation gives CSVVGGNTGELFF.

This clonotype was seen a few times. The rearrangement uses TRBV20-1 and TRBJ1-1; 7 nucleotides align to TRBD1. The CDR3 is 15 amino acids. The germline gives CDR1 DFQATT, CDR2 SNEGSKA (reference sequence). The junction had 6 bases not matched to a gene; V was cut back by 2 bases and J by 0 bases. The CDR3 here is CSARSSGGMNTEAFF. The CDR3, as DNA: TGCAGTGCTAGATCATCAGGGGGAATGAACACTGAAGCTTTCTTT.

This clonotype was seen a handful of times. The chain recombines TRBV12-3 or TRBV12-4 with TRBJ2-1; TRBD1 aligns across 12 bases. V shed 5 bases, J shed 6 bases, and the junction held 8 bases outside the gene matches. The CDR3 is 16 amino acids. CDR3 nucleotides: TGTGCCAGCAGTCCTAAGGGACAGGGGGCCGGCAATGAGCAGTTCTTC. It codes for CASSPKGQGAGNEQFF.

V gene TRBV5-1 combines with J gene TRBJ2-5, with D tentatively TRBD2 (6 bases). The CDR3 extends over 14 amino acids. Germline lookup yields CDR1 SGHRS and CDR2 YFSETQ. V shed 0 bases and J shed 4 bases, with 10 bases lying between them. The CDR3 here is CASSLEGGRETQYF. The CDR3 DNA is TGCGCCAGCAGCTTGGAGGGAGGTAGAGAGACCCAGTACTTC.

This clonotype was counted ten times or more. V is TRBV6-5 and J is TRBJ2-5; 9 nucleotides match TRBD2. The CDR3 runs to 17 residues. The J segment lost 6 bases and the V segment lost 0 bases, leaving 11 bases of the junction unmatched. CDR1 MNHEY and CDR2 SVGAGI come from the germline V gene. The CDR3 sequence is CASSYSLRGGAEKTQYF. Here the CDR3 DNA reads TGTGCCAGCAGTTACTCGCTACGCGGGGGGGCCGAGAAGACCCAGTACTTC.

This clonotype is large within its sample. A single base separates this from a much larger clone, so it may be a read error. This sequence joins TRBV27 and TRBJ2-7, with 7 bases that match TRBD2. The CDR3 has 15 residues. The ends lost 6 bases at V and 2 bases at J; junction bases unmatched: 10. From germline, CDR1 is MNHEY and CDR2 SMNVEV (reference sequence). In DNA, the CDR3 is TGTGCCAGCAGCCACTGGGGGGGTACGCCCTACGAGCAGTACTTC. Residues: CASSHWGGTPYEQYF.

The rearrangement uses TRBV7-3 and TRBJ2-1; a possible D gene is TRBD2 (6 bases). CDR1 is SGHTA, CDR2 FQGTGA, per germline. V lost 2 bases and J lost 6, with 23 bases in between. The CDR3 totals 18 residues. The CDR3 region has the DNA TGTGCCAGCAGCTTATCTCCCCCGGGCGGGGAGGCCTCCAATGAGCAGTTCTTC. This translates into CASSLSPPGGEASNEQFF.